This TCR beta chain was sequenced for a study of identical twins. TCRdb re-derived calls from the 5' RACE reads in MiXCR, one entry per CDR3 protein. The sample has 430,000 or so distinct CDR3 sequences, less than 25% seen once. The CDR3 length is 15 residues. The germline CDR1 and CDR2 sequences are LGHNA and YSLEER. This clonotype turned up a few times. One junction end disagrees with the germline gene, perhaps due to a read error. These data were also reused for a study on T cells expressing NK-cell markers.

V usage is TRBV4-3 and J usage is TRBJ2-4; 7 bases are shared with TRBD2. The TCR comes from a woman aged 18-30 years in good health. Sequenced: CD4+ T cells sorted from blood. CDR3 residues: CASSQDRSGNPFRHF. CDR3 coding DNA: TGCGCCAGCAGCCAAGATAGGAGCGGGAATCCCTTTAGGCACTTC.